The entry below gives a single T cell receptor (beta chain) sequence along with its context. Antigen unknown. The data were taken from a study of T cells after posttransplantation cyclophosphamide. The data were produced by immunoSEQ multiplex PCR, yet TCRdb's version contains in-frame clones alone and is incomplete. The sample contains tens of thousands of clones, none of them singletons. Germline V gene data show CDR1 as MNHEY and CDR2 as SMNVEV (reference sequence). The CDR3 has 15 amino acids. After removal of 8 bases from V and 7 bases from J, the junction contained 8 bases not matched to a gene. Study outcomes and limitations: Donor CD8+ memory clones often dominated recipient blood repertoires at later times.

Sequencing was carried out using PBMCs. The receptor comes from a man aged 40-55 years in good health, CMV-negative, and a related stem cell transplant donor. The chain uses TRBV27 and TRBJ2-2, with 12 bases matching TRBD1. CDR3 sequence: CASGPGQGAGGELFF. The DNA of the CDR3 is TGTGCCAGCGGGCCGGGACAGGGGGCCGGCGGGGAGCTGTTTTTT.